This T cell receptor (beta chain) was profiled in a study of sequential checkpoint blockade in melanoma (dated by TCRdb to the late 2010s). Broadly, across the study: In a 1:1 randomization, patients received either first-line nivolumab then ipilimumab (arm A) or ipilimumab then nivolumab (arm B). Twenty-two patients had matched tumor biopsies taken before treatment and at week 13, after single-agent nivolumab (arm A) or ipilimumab (arm B). Maintenance nivolumab was given following each of the two trial sequences. DNA from approximately 91 melanoma tumor samples collected before treatment underwent TCRbeta immunosequencing. About four fifths of the matched tumor biopsy pairs taken before and after treatment were from the same lesion. Study-wide findings and limitations: The model for predicting response that combines TCR metrics with mutation burden needs to be validated in larger, independent patient cohorts. Small sample sizes and reduced statistical power limited the analyses of tumor T-cell fraction within each arm. Among patients in arm A, the nivolumab-first arm, pretreatment tumor TIL clonality was associated with response (P = .04). Tumor T-cell fraction and clonality were correlated with PD-L1 staining and CD8+ T-cell counts, but not with mutational load. Patients whose tumor T-cell fraction and clonality increased by week 13 were about 30 times more likely to achieve clinical benefit.

The immunoSEQ Assay was used to immunosequence TCRbeta CDR3 regions from genomic DNA. Prior to high-throughput sequencing, genomic DNA was amplified by bias-controlled multiplex PCR. The study's own analysis went as follows. To quantify the absolute abundance of each unique TCRbeta CDR3 region, the sequences were collapsed and filtered. Clonality, defined as 1 minus Pielou's evenness, was calculated using productive rearrangements only. To compute tumor T-cell fraction, TCRbeta template counts were normalized to usable DNA, with usable DNA estimated from several housekeeping genes. A previously published method was used to identify clones whose frequencies were significantly greater in on-treatment samples than in baseline samples. The immuneACCESS repertoire file appears here via TCRdb, limited to in-frame rearrangements. These files lack a portion of the clones; in checked studies, under half of the deficit traces to unresolved V genes, and the cause of the others is not known. The D gene and trimming were derived from the DNA, and the V and J assignments and clone size from that table. The sample contains about 7,000 clones, about 28% of them found a single time. 23% of the sample lies in the top ten.

About this clone itself: Its antigen is unknown. No qualities accompany the bases; no much larger clone lies one base away.

This specimen's treatment or condition label, per the study, means: randomized to nivolumab then ipilimumab (arm A) or the reverse (arm B). None of the patients in the trial had previously been given DNA-damaging chemotherapy. Samples came from patients with melanoma in CheckMate 064, a randomized, open-label phase II trial of sequential checkpoint blockade. Genomic DNA from formalin-fixed paraffin-embedded (FFPE) tissue samples was used for tumor TCR sequencing. From the germline V gene, CDR1 is SGHNT and CDR2 is YENEEA. The trim is 6 bases for V and 2 bases for J, with a gap of 14 bases between the germline ends. CDR3 length: 15 amino acids, cysteine to phenylalanine. Solely the CDR3 DNA is kept, with 45 bases framed from the first base.

The sequences come from tumor tissue (inferred from file names), collected from a patient given nivolumab and ipilimumab in sequence. This TCR derives from a human donor with melanoma. The rearrangement joined TRBV11-3 to TRBJ1-3; the D gene cannot be resolved reliably. DNA sequence: TGTGCCAGCAGACGTGTCGGGAGCCCTGGAAACACCATATATTTT. Translation gives CASRRVGSPGNTIYF. Supplemented by the reference TRBV11-3 and TRBJ1-3 proteins around the CDR3, the complete variable domain is EAGVVQSPRYKIIEKKQPVAFWCNPISGHNTLYWYLQNLGQGPELLIRYENEEAVDDSQLPKDRFSAERLKGVDSTLKIQPAELGDSAVYLCASRRVGSPGNTIYFGEGSWLTVV.